The rows below give T cell receptor beta chains drawn from one sample of a study of monozygotic twins with inflammatory bowel disease. From the 5' RACE reads, TCRdb lists one entry per CDR3 protein and no DNA. The sample table sets out some 160,000 distinct CDR3 sequences. Material for sequencing was blood. The receptors here all came from a human donor with ulcerative colitis or Crohn's disease, or a healthy co-twin of an affected twin (not recorded which). Both conserved end residues are part of each CDR3. The order of the fields is V gene, J gene, CDR3 protein.

TRBV5-1,TRBJ1-2,CASTATGGANYGYTF
TRBV3-1,TRBJ1-1,CASSREVGDTEAFF
TRBV27,TRBJ2-3,CASTLSDTQYF
TRBV30,TRBJ1-4,CAWSSRDRPSGGNEKLFF
TRBV10-3,TRBJ2-5,CAASPSGGETQYF
TRBV7-8,TRBJ2-2,CASKGVAGGRTGELFF
TRBV7-9,TRBJ2-7,CASSLDGRVYEQYF
TRBV3-1,TRBJ2-7,CASSQTGTDYEQYF
TRBV20-1,TRBJ2-3,CSASSGGPGDTQYF
TRBV5-6,TRBJ2-3,CASSLSRLAGTDTQYF
TRBV5-5,TRBJ2-7,CASSLGTGIPYEQYF
TRBV19,TRBJ2-1,CASSITGLGSYNEQFF